This TCR beta chain originates from a study of CD8+ T cells in alopecia areata. Notes on the study in general: The study found that many expanded lesional clones persisted in scalp and blood during tofacitinib.

Isolated RNA was reverse transcribed into cDNA used as the sequencing template. Profiling relied on immunoSEQ multiplex PCR, and the TCRdb table lists in-frame clones only, not all of them. In the table there are 180,000 or so clones, approximately 49% of which are singletons. This clone was counted a few times. Antigen unknown. Regarding treatment: oral pan-JAK inhibitor, 5-10 mg twice daily. Trimming removed 3 bases from V and 3 bases from J, with 4 bases in between. CDR1 is SGHNT, CDR2 YYREEE, per germline (reference sequence). The CDR3 totals 11 residues. V and J are TRBV5-4 and TRBJ2-7; D unclear. This sequence was found in a human donor with alopecia areata. The input for sequencing was CD8+ T cells sorted from blood, taken around week 54, from a patient treated with tofacitinib. The CDR3 sequence is CASSSGYEQYF. The CDR3 DNA reads TGTGCCAGCAGCTCGGGCTACGAGCAGTACTTC.